The present T cell receptor beta chain was sequenced within a study of blood T cell repertoires in COVID-19. CDR1 and CDR2 (germline): ENHRY, SYGVKD. Germline trimming cut 5 bases from V and 3 bases from J; bases unmatched to any gene: 10. There are 16 residues in the CDR3. Produced via immunoSEQ multiplex PCR; TCRdb's table is partial and in-frame only. Here the sample spans around 340,000 clones, roughly 89% being singletons. This sequence was found in a woman aged 55-69 years with COVID-19, enrolled during active disease. The sample taken for sequencing was peripheral blood. The chain is built from TRBV10-3 and TRBJ1-5; TRBD1 agrees at 7 bases. CDR3 protein: CAISNYRDSNNQPQHF. In nucleotides, the CDR3 is TGTGCCATCAGTAATTACCGGGACAGTAACAATCAGCCCCAGCATTTT.